This TCR beta chain derives from a study of cytomegalovirus exposure and HLA in healthy donors. Germline V gene lookup returns CDR1 MGHRA and CDR2 YSYEKL. Trimming took 1 base from V and 0 from J, leaving 4 bases between them. This CDR3 has 15 residues. Vbeta (60) and Jbeta (13) primers were used in the PCR. Clones were read by immunoSEQ multiplex PCR, and TCRdb kept only the in-frame ones, dropping some. The table has roughly 130,000 clones, approximately 72% seen once. This clonotype originated in an older woman in good health and CMV-seronegative. The chain recombines TRBV4-1 with TRBJ1-6; the D is unclear. The sequencing input was PBMCs. CDR3 region: CASSQGDSYNSPLHF. The CDR3 DNA reads TGCGCCAGCAGCCAAGGAGACTCCTATAATTCACCCCTCCACTTT.